This T cell receptor (beta chain) is drawn from a study of T cell repertoires in cytomegalovirus infection. Study details: Public TCR beta signature analysis indicated the presence of both CMV infection and matching HLA type.

TCRdb redid the calling of the reads with MiXCR, one entry per CDR3 protein. The sample has approximately 750,000 distinct CDR3 sequences; under 40% are singletons. This CDR3 comprises 17 residues. The germline gives CDR1 SGHTA, CDR2 FQGNSA. The ends lost 0 bases at V and 3 bases at J; junction bases unmatched: 10. The sample holds a few counts of this clonotype. The TCR was taken from a human donor in good health (CMV status not recorded). Some clones in this sample may be carry-over from other donors' samples. The rearrangement uses TRBV7-2 and TRBJ2-5, with TRBD2 matching 7 bases. The sample was PBMCs. The CDR3 DNA reads TGTGCCAGCAGCTTAGCTAGGCCCCTAGCGGCAAAAGAGACCCAGTACTTC. Its translation: CASSLARPLAAKETQYF.